This T cell receptor beta chain stems from a study of T cell repertoires in aging, cancer and after chemotherapy. This clonotype was observed a few times. Amplification of TCR beta used genomic DNA extracted from peripheral blood. A mixed TRB-A/B primer pool amplified rearranged TRB by multiplex touch-down PCR. TCRdb re-called the multiplex PCR reads with MiXCR, one entry per CDR3 protein. The data contain several thousand distinct CDR3 sequences, around a third of them singletons. Looked up from germline, CDR1 is SGHAT and CDR2 is FQNNGV. Losses at the gene ends were 2 bases for V and 2 bases for J; bases not matched to a gene: 11. The CDR3 extends over 19 amino acids.

This receptor was taken from a human donor with a blood cancer. Sequenced sample: blood. This sequence joins TRBV11-2 and TRBJ2-6; 8 positions agree with TRBD1. CDR3: CASSLMGTGPSPGANVLTF. The CDR3 DNA follows: TGTGCCAGCAGCTTAATGGGGACAGGCCCAAGTCCTGGGGCCAACGTCCTGACTTTC.